This T cell receptor beta chain emerged from a study of cytomegalovirus exposure and HLA in healthy donors. Study context: Membership in the Caucasian-associated ancestry cluster was found for approximately 85% of 398 genotyped donors. Whole-study results and caveats: Presence/absence comparisons presumed near-even sequencing depth among donors.

To note about this clone: What it binds is not known.

Both 60 Vbeta primers and 13 Jbeta primers went into the PCR. Produced via immunoSEQ multiplex PCR; TCRdb's table is partial and in-frame only. Here the sample table reports over 120,000 clones. Between the trimmed V and J ends, which lost 6 bases and 2 bases, there was a span of 10 bases. This CDR3 has 13 amino acids. Looked up from germline, CDR1 is MGHDK and CDR2 is SYGVNS. The J gene is TRBJ2-5, the V gene TRBV25-1, with TRBD1 as a possible D gene (5 bases). Sequencing input: PBMCs. The sequence was obtained from a male donor in good health and CMV-seronegative. CDR3 protein: CASRDNPQETQYF. The CDR3 nucleotides read TGTGCCAGCAGGGACAACCCACAAGAGACCCAGTACTTC.